The following is a TCR beta chain sequence with its context. Its antigen target is currently unknown. One base away there is no much larger clone; base qualities are not given. Libraries were prepared through the immunoSEQ multiplex PCR assay. Each sample had some 96,000 TCR templates assayed by the deep sequencing platform. Genomic DNA extracted from sorted T cells was the material used for TCRbeta CDR3 sequencing. Turning to the authors' computational methods: The R programming language was used for clonal analysis of TCRbeta CDR3 data. Alloreactive CD4+ and CD8+ clones were defined by comparing unstimulated samples with post-reaction CFSE-low samples. Alloreactive CD4+ clones were assigned to regulatory or non-regulatory origin by matching sequences to sorted unstimulated Treg and non-Treg repertoires. The table was pulled from immuneACCESS by TCRdb, which kept in-frame rearrangements only. Such tables lose some clones; where checked, under half of the loss comes from unresolved V genes, and the rest has no known cause. The DNA gave D and trimming, while V, J and clone size come from that table. The sample yields 60,000 to 70,000 clones; 88% were counted once. 1.5% to 2% of the sample rests with the top ten.

These data originate in a study of siplizumab effects on memory and regulatory T cells (dated by TCRdb to the late 2010s). A note on the overall study: The effect of the anti-CD2 antibody siplizumab on alloreactive T-cell subsets was examined in allogeneic mixed lymphocyte reactions constructed from human PBMCs. Points the paper makes about the study in general: Sequences below about 10^-5 frequency were poorly captured, so only a minor fraction of alloreactive clones could be mapped to unstimulated subsets. The suppressive function of proliferating Tregs from siplizumab cultures was not functionally confirmed. A naive or memory phenotype could not be assigned to roughly 75-97% of proliferating CD4+ or CD8+ clones. Among mappable alloreactive CD4+ clones, the Treg-derived fraction averaged approximately 66% with siplizumab versus 25% to 30% in control reactions. Compared with memory T cells, unstimulated naive T cells appeared more diverse, and naive cells seemed to make a substantial contribution to the alloresponse. The cumulative frequency of alloreactive sequences that could be traced back to unstimulated CD4+ memory T cells was significantly reduced by siplizumab.

From a lookup of the germline V gene, CDR1 and CDR2 are SGHRS and YFSETQ. Trimming removed 4 bases from V and 4 bases from J; the gene matches leave 7 bases unexplained. Its CDR3 holds 15 amino acids, cysteine through phenylalanine. Just the 45-base CDR3 DNA is kept, in frame starting at base 1. Sorted unstimulated T cells and proliferating T cells recovered from mixed lymphocyte reactions underwent TCRbeta CDR3 sequencing. Fresh whole blood from fewer than 12 HLA-typed healthy donors was used to isolate PBMCs. Unstimulated CD4+ regulatory T cells were FACS-sorted to map the origin of alloreactive clones.

This sequence was found in a human donor in good health. The sequenced sample was Tregs sorted from blood. Rearrangement joined TRBV5-1 to TRBJ2-1; a stretch of 8 junction bases matches TRBD2. The DNA sequence is given as TGCGCCAGCAGCCCGGAGGGACTAGAGTACAATGAGCAGTTCTTC. This gives the protein CASSPEGLEYNEQFF.